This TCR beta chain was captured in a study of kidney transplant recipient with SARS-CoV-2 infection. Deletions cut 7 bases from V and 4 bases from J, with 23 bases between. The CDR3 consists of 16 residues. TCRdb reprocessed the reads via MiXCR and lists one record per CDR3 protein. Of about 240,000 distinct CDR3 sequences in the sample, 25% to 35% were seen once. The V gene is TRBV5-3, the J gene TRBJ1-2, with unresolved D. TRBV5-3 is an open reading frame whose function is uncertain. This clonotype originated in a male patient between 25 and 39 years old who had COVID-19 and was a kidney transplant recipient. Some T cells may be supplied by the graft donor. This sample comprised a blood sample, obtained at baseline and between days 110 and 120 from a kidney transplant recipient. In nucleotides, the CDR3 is TGTGCCAGAGCGAATCGAGTGGTGAGAAAGACCTATGGCTACACCTTC. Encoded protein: CARANRVVRKTYGYTF.